A single count supports the clone carrying this TCR beta chain. Germline assignment: CDR1 SEHNR and CDR2 FQNEAQ (reference sequence). The CDR3 length is 13 residues. The V gene lost 0 bases and the J gene lost 8 bases, with 10 bases spanning the gap. The record originates from a study of blood T cell repertoires in COVID-19. Overall study: In each case, the material was cDNA or gDNA derived from T cells, B-cell-depleted T cells, or PBMCs.

The data were produced by immunoSEQ multiplex PCR, yet TCRdb's version contains in-frame clones alone and is incomplete. This table has about 160,000 clones, approximately 82% appearing once. This sequence was found in a human donor with acute or convalescent COVID-19. The donor label of this sample is uncertain. The specimen was peripheral blood. The V gene is TRBV7-9, the J gene TRBJ1-2; D not resolved. This CDR3 reads CASSLATGGGYTF. Written as DNA, the CDR3 is TGTGCCAGCAGCTTAGCAACCGGCGGAGGCTACACCTTC. Supplemented by reference TRBV7-9 and TRBJ1-2, the full variable domain reads DTGVSQNPRHKITKRGQNVTFRCDPISEHNRLYWYRQTLGQGPEFLTYFQNEAQLEKSRLLSDRFSAERPKGSFSTLEIQRTEQGDSAMYLCASSLATGGGYTFGSGTRLTVV.